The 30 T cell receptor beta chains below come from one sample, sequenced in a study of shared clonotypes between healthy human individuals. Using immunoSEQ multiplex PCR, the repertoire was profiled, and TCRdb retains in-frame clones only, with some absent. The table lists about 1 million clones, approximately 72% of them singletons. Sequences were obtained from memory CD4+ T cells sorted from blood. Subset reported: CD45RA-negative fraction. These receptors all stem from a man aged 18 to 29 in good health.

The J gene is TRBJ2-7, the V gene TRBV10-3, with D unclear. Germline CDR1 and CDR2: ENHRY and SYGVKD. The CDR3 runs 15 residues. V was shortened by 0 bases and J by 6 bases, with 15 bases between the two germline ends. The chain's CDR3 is CAISESVSRMSEQYF. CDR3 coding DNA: TGTGCCATCAGTGAGTCAGTTAGTCGGATGAGCGAGCAGTACTTC.

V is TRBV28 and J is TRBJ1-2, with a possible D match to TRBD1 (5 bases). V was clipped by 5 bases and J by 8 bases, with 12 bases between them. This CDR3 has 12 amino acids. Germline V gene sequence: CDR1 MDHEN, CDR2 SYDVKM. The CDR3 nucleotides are TGTGCCAGCAGTCCCCCAGGGAACGGCTACACCTTC. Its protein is CASSPPGNGYTF.

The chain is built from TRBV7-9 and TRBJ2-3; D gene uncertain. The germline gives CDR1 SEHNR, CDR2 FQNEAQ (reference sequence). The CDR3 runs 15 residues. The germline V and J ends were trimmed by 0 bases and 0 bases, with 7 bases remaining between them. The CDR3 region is CASSLAGPSTDTQYF. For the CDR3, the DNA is TGTGCCAGCAGCTTAGCCGGGCCAAGCACAGATACGCAGTATTTT.

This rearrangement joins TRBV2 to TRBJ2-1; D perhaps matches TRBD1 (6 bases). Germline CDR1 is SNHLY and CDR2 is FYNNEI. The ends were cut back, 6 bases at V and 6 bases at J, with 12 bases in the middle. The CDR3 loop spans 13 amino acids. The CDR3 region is CASSSVGGNEQFF. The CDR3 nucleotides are TGTGCCAGCAGCTCTGTAGGGGGCAATGAGCAGTTCTTC.

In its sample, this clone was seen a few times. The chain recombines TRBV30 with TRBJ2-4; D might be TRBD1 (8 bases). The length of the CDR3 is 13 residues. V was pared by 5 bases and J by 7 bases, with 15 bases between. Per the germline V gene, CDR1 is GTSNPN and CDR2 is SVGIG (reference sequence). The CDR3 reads CAWGDRGGNIQYF. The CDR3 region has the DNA TGTGCCTGGGGAGACAGGGGAGGGAACATTCAGTACTTC. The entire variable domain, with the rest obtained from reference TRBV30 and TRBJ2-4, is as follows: SQTIHQWPATLVQPVGSPLSLECTVEGTSNPNLYWYRQAAGRGLQLLFYSVGIGQISSEVPQNLSASRPQDRQFILSSKKLLLSDSGFYLCAWGDRGGNIQYFGAGTRLSVL.

For the CDR3, the DNA is TGCGCCAGCAGCTTGCCCGGGACAGGGGGCTTCTCCTACGAGCAGTACTTC. Encoded protein: CASSLPGTGGFSYEQYF. The rearrangement uses TRBV5-1 and TRBJ2-7, with 12 positions matching TRBD1. J was trimmed by 0 bases and V by 1 base; bases with no gene match: 5. From germline, CDR1 is SGHRS and CDR2 YFSETQ. The CDR3 is made up of 17 amino acids.

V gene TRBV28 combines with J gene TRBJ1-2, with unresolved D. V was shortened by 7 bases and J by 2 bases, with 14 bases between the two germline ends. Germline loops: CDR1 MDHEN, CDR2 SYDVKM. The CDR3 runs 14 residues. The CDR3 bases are TGTGCCAGCACCCCCCTGGACGGAAACTATGGCTACACCTTC. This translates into CASTPLDGNYGYTF.

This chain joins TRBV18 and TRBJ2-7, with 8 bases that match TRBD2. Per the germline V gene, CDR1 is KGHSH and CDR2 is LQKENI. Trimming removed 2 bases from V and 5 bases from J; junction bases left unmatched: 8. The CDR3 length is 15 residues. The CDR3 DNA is TGTGCCAGCTCACCATATAGGACTAGCTCTCACGAGCAGTACTTC. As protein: CASSPYRTSSHEQYF. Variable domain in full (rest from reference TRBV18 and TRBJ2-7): NAGVMQNPRHLVRRRGQEARLRCSPMKGHSHVYWYRQLPEEGLKFMVYLQKENIIDESGMPKERFSAEFPKEGPSILRIQQVVRGDSAAYFCASSPYRTSSHEQYFGPGTRLTVT.

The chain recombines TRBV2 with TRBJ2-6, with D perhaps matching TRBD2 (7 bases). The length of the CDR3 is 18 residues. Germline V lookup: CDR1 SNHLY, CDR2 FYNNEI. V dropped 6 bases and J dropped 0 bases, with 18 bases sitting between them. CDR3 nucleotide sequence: TGTGCCAGCAGCCCCCAGGGAGGGGGGGTCTCTGGGGCCAACGTCCTGACTTTC. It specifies CASSPQGGGVSGANVLTF.

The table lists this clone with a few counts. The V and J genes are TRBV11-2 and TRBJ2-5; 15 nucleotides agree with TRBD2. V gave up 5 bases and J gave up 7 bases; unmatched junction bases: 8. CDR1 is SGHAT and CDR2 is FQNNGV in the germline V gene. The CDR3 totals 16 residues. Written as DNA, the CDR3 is TGTGCCAGCAGCATGGGACTAGCGGGGGGTCTGGGGACCCAGTACTTC. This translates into CASSMGLAGGLGTQYF.

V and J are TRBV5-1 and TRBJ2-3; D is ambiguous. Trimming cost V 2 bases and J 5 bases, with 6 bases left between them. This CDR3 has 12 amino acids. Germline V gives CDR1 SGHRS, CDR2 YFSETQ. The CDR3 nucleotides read TGCGCCAGCAGCTTTTCCGAAGATACGCAGTATTTT. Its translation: CASSFSEDTQYF.

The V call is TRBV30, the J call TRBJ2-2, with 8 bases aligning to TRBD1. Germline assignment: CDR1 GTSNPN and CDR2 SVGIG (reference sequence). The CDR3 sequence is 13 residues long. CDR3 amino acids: CGGTGQVTGELFF. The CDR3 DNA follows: TGTGGCGGGACGGGACAGGTGACCGGGGAGCTGTTTTTT.

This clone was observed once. This CDR3 is CASSAGAGANVLTF. DNA for the CDR3: TGTGCCAGCAGTGCCGGGGCTGGGGCCAACGTCCTGACTTTC. This chain links TRBV6-1 with TRBJ2-6; D perhaps matches TRBD2 (5 bases). The V end was cut by 4 bases, the J end by 2 bases, with 6 bases between. CDR3 size: 14 residues. Looked up from germline, CDR1 is MNHNS and CDR2 is SASEGT.

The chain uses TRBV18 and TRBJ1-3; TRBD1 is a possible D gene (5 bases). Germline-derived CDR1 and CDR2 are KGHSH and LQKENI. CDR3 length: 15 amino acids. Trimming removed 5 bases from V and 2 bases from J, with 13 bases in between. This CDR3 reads CASSSGTGPGNTIYF. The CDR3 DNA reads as TGTGCCAGCTCATCCGGGACCGGGCCTGGAAACACCATATATTTT.

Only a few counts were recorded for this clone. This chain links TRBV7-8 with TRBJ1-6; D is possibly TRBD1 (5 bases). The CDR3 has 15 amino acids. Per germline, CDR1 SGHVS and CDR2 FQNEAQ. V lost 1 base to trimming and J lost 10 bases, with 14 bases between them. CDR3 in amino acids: CASSLVGGSNSPLHF. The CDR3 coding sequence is TGTGCCAGCAGCTTAGTTGGGGGAAGTAACTCACCCCTCCACTTT.

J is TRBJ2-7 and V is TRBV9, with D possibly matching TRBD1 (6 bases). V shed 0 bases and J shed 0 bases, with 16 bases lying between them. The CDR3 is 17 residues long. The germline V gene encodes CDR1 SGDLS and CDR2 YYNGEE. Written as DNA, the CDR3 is TGTGCCAGCAGCGTAGGGGGACACAACCCGAGCTCCTACGAGCAGTACTTC. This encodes CASSVGGHNPSSYEQYF.

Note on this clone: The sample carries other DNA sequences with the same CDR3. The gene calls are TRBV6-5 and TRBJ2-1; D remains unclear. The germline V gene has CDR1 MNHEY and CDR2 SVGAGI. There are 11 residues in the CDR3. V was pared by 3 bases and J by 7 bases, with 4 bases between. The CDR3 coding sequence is TGTGCCAGCAGTTATCGTAATGAGCAGTTCTTC. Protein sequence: CASSYRNEQFF.

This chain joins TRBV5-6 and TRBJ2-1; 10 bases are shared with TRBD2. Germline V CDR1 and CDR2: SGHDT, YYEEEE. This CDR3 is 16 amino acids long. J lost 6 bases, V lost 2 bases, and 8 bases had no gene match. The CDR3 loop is CASSLTLLAGVNEQFF. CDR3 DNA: TGTGCCAGCAGCTTAACCCTTCTAGCGGGGGTCAATGAGCAGTTCTTC.

CDR3 region: CASSLGGPVWADTQYF. In DNA form, the CDR3 reads TGTGCCAGCAGTTTGGGGGGGCCTGTATGGGCAGATACGCAGTATTTT. The chain uses TRBV6-5 and TRBJ2-3; a weak D match, TRBD2 (7 bases). Per the germline V gene, CDR1 is MNHEY and CDR2 is SVGAGI. This CDR3 has 16 residues. Between the trimmed V and J ends, which lost 4 bases and 4 bases, there was a span of 18 bases.

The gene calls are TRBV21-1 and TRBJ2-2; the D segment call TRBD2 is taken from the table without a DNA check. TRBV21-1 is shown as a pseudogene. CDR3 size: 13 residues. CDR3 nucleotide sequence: TGTGCCAAGGGGAGGGCTCCCACCGGGGAGCTGTTTTTT. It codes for CAKGRAPTGELFF.

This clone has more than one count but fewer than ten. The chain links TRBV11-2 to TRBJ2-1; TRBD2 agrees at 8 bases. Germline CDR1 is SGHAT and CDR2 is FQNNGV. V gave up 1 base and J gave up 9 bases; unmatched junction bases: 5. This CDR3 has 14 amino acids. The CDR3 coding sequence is TGTGCCAGCAGCTTAGTGAGACGGGAGGGTGAGCAGTTCTTC. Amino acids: CASSLVRREGEQFF.

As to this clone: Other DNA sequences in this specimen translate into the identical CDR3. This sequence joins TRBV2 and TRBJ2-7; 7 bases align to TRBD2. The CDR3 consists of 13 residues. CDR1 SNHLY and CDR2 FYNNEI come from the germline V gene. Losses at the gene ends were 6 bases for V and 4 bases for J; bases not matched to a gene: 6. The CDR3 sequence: CASSGGKGYEQYF. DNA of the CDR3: TGTGCCAGCAGCGGGGGGAAGGGGTACGAGCAGTACTTC.

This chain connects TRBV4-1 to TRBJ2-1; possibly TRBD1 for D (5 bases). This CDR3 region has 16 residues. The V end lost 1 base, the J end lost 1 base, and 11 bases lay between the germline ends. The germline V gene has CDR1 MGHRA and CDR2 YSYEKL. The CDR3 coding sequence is TGCGCCAGCAGCCAAGTCGCAGGGATGTCCTACAATGAGCAGTTCTTC. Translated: CASSQVAGMSYNEQFF.

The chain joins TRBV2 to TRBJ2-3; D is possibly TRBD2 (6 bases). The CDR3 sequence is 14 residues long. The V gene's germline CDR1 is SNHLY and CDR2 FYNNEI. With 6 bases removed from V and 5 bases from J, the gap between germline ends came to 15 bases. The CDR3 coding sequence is TGTGCCAGCAGCCCTAGCGTCTTCAGAGATACGCAGTATTTT. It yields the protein CASSPSVFRDTQYF.

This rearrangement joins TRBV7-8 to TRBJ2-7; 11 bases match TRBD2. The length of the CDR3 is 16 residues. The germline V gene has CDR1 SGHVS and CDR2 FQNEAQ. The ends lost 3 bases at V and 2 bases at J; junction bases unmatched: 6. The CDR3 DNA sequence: TGTGCCAGCAGCTTCGGACTAGCGGGCAACGCCTACGAGCAGTACTTC. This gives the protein CASSFGLAGNAYEQYF.

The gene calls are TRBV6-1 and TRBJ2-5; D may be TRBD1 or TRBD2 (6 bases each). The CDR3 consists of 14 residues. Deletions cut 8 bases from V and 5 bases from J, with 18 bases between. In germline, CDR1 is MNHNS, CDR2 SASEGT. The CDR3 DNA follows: TGTGCCAGCGCGATAGGGGGGCTCCAGGAGACCCAGTACTTC. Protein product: CASAIGGLQETQYF.

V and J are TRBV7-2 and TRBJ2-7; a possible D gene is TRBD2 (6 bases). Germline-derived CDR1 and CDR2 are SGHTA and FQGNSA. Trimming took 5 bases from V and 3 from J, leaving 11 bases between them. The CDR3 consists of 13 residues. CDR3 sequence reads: CASSRTIRYEQYF. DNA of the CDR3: TGTGCCAGCAGCCGGACTATTCGCTACGAGCAGTACTTC.

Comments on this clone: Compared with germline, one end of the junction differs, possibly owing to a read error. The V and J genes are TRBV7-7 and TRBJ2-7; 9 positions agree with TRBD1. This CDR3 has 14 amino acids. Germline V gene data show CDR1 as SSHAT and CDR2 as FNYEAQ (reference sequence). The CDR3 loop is CASSLAQGAGEQYF. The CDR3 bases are TGTGCTAGCAGCTTAGCACAGGGGGCCGGCGAGCAGTACTTC.

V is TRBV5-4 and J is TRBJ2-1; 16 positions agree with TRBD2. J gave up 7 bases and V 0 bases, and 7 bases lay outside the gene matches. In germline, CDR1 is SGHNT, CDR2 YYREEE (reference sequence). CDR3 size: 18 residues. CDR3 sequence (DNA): TGTGCCAGCAGCTTGGCGGGGACTAGCGGGAGGGCGAGGAATGAGCAGTTCTTC. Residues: CASSLAGTSGRARNEQFF.

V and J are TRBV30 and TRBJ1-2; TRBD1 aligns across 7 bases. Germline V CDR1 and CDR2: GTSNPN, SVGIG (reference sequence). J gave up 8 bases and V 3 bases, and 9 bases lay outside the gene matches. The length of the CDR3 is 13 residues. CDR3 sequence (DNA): TGTGCCTGGAGCGCGACAGGGTTGAGGGGCTACACCTTC. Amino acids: CAWSATGLRGYTF.